Detailed here is one T cell receptor beta chain. The antigen is unknown. This specimen comes from a study of T cells in localized non-small cell lung cancer. Profiling relied on immunoSEQ multiplex PCR, and the TCRdb table lists in-frame clones only, not all of them. The repertoire has roughly 72,000 clones, about 90% of them found once; the top ten carry 21%. V lost 4 bases and J 0 bases, leaving 19 bases between the germline ends. This CDR3 contains 18 residues. Germline assignment: CDR1 MNHNS and CDR2 SASEGT. General study points: A median of 57 of the top 100 tumor clones appeared in adjacent lung, which was paired and uninvolved.

The gene calls are TRBV6-1 and TRBJ1-5; D might be TRBD1 (6 bases). The starting material was peripheral blood, obtained before any cancer treatment. The receptor was derived from a male donor older than 55 with stage III squamous cell lung carcinoma. CDR3 DNA: TGTGCCAGCAGTGCCGAAGGGGGGGCGGGCCATAGCAATCAGCCCCAGCATTTT. Translation gives CASSAEGGAGHSNQPQHF.